This entry lists 20 T cell receptor beta chains sequenced from one sample in a study of response to subunit inactivated influenza vaccine. TCRdb called the RT-PCR reads again in MiXCR, with one record for every CDR3 protein. The data hold about 800,000 distinct CDR3 sequences, with about 20% observed a single time. The source material was PBMCs from blood, sampled about 5 days after vaccination. The origin of the receptors is a man aged 50-59 years who received an inactivated influenza vaccine.

This chain connects TRBV7-9 to TRBJ2-2; possible D gene TRBD2, 6 bases. The CDR3 runs 14 residues. V lost 5 bases and J 5 bases, leaving 12 bases between the germline ends. Germline CDR1 and CDR2: SEHNR and FQNEAQ (reference sequence). The CDR3 DNA sequence: TGTGCCAGCAGCCTACGGGACTGGACCGGGGAGCTGTTTTTT. This gives the protein CASSLRDWTGELFF.

This clonotype has ten or more counts. The CDR3 protein is CASSSRDVIDQDTQYF. CDR3 DNA sequence: TGTGCCAGCAGTTCCCGGGACGTAATAGATCAAGATACGCAGTATTTT. The chain combines TRBV12-3 or TRBV12-4 with TRBJ2-3, with D tentatively TRBD1 or TRBD2 (5 bases each). Trimming took off 4 bases at V and 5 bases at J, with 19 bases between the two ends. The CDR3 loop spans 16 amino acids.

As to this clonotype: One end of the junction is discordant with germline, which a read error may explain. V gene TRBV12-3 or TRBV12-4 combines with J gene TRBJ2-7, with D tentatively TRBD1 or TRBD2 (5 bases each). CDR3 length: 14 residues. The CDR3 coding sequence is TGTGCCAGCAGTTTAGGGGGGAACTCCTACGAGAAGTACTTC. Translated: CASSLGGNSYEKYF.

This clonotype has more than one count but fewer than ten. This chain uses TRBV29-1 with TRBJ1-1; D perhaps matches TRBD1 (5 bases). Trimming took 4 bases from V and 6 from J, leaving 15 bases between them. Germline CDR1 reads SQVTM; CDR2 reads ANQGSEA. The CDR3 consists of 13 residues. This CDR3 reads CSVGDGGWAEAFF. CDR3 nucleotides: TGCAGCGTTGGGGACGGCGGCTGGGCTGAAGCTTTCTTT.

This clonotype was picked up a small number of times. The chain recombines TRBV20-1 with TRBJ2-5; D possibly uses TRBD1 or TRBD2 (5 bases each). The germline V gene encodes CDR1 DFQATT and CDR2 SNEGSKA (reference sequence). The CDR3 runs to 12 residues. Trimming cost V 2 bases and J 4 bases, with 8 bases left between them. Here the CDR3 DNA reads TGCAGTGCTAGACCAGGGACAGAGACCCAGTACTTC. This codes for CSARPGTETQYF.

This clonotype was observed once. CDR3 amino acids: CSAIQDLNTEAFF. CDR3 nucleotides: TGCAGTGCTATTCAGGATCTCAACACTGAAGCTTTCTTT. The V gene is TRBV20-1, the J gene TRBJ1-1, with D unclear. V lost 4 bases and J 2 bases, leaving 11 bases between the germline ends. The CDR3 runs to 13 residues. Germline V lookup: CDR1 DFQATT, CDR2 SNEGSKA (reference sequence).

In its sample, this clonotype was seen many times. The chain couples TRBV5-6 to TRBJ2-1; no reliable D call. Trimming shortened V by 3 bases and J by 1 base, and 14 bases separated the two germline ends. The CDR3 totals 16 residues. Germline V gene sequence: CDR1 SGHDT, CDR2 YYEEEE. The CDR3 region is CASSSPHRSSYNEQFF. The CDR3 nucleotides are TGTGCCAGCAGCTCACCCCATCGTTCGTCCTACAATGAGCAGTTCTTC. The entire variable domain, with the rest obtained from reference TRBV5-6 and TRBJ2-1, is as follows: DAGVTQSPTHLIKTRGQQVTLRCSPKSGHDTVSWYQQALGQGPQFIFQYYEEEERQRGNFPDRFSGHQFPNYSSELNVNALLLGDSALYLCASSSPHRSSYNEQFFGPGTRLTVL.

The V gene is TRBV6-1, the J gene TRBJ2-5, with 7 bases matching TRBD2. Germline-derived CDR1 and CDR2 are MNHNS and SASEGT. This CDR3 is 17 amino acids long. The V and J ends lost 8 bases and 5 bases, in that order; junction bases with no gene match: 20. The CDR3 loop reads CASRPITASGGRETQYF. Written as DNA, the CDR3 is TGTGCCAGCCGACCGATTACAGCTAGCGGAGGCCGGGAGACCCAGTACTTC.

The V call is TRBV11-2, the J call TRBJ2-4, with TRBD2 as a possible D gene (5 bases). In germline, CDR1 is SGHAT, CDR2 FQNNGV. The CDR3 is made up of 15 amino acids. V lost 5 bases, J lost 9 bases, and 20 bases lay in between. The DNA of the CDR3 is TGTGCCAGCAGCCGCTTGACGGGGTCGGTCAGCATTCAGTACTTC. Protein: CASSRLTGSVSIQYF.

V usage is TRBV3-1 and J usage is TRBJ1-1; possibly TRBD1 for D (6 bases). Germline CDR1 is LGHDT and CDR2 is YNNKEL (reference sequence). V dropped 5 bases and J dropped 11 bases, with 12 bases sitting between them. This CDR3 is 11 amino acids long. The CDR3 sequence: CASSKQGPAFF. The CDR3 region has the DNA TGTGCCAGCAGCAAACAGGGCCCGGCTTTCTTT.

This clonotype has more than one count but fewer than ten. This chain joins TRBV20-1 and TRBJ2-1; D might be TRBD2 (6 bases). Trimming pared 5 bases from V and 2 bases from J, leaving 7 bases between. CDR3 length: 12 amino acids. Germline V gene sequence: CDR1 DFQATT, CDR2 SNEGSKA (reference sequence). Here the CDR3 reads CSAGLTYNEQFF. The CDR3 DNA sequence: TGCAGTGCTGGACTAACCTACAATGAGCAGTTCTTC.

This clonotype was counted a few times. The chain has TRBV29-1 and TRBJ1-5; no definite D call. From germline, CDR1 is SQVTM and CDR2 ANQGSEA. The CDR3 totals 14 residues. The germline V and J ends were trimmed by 7 bases and 0 bases, with 13 bases remaining between them. The CDR3 is CSAGEGSSNQPQHF. CDR3 bases: TGCAGCGCCGGAGAAGGGAGTAGCAATCAGCCCCAGCATTTT.

The V gene is TRBV6-1, the J gene TRBJ1-4; D is perhaps TRBD1 (5 bases). CDR1 is MNHNS, CDR2 SASEGT, per germline. This CDR3 contains 15 residues. V gave up 8 bases and J gave up 0 bases, with 13 bases separating them. The CDR3 DNA follows: TGTGCCAGCGGGAGGGGCCGGTCAACTAATGAAAAACTGTTTTTT. This codes for CASGRGRSTNEKLFF.

The chain carries TRBV15 and TRBJ1-2, with 8 bases lining up with TRBD1. Per the germline V gene, CDR1 is LNHNV and CDR2 is YYDKDF (reference sequence). The trim removed 3 bases at V and 4 bases at J, leaving 4 bases unmatched. The CDR3 is 14 residues long. The chain's CDR3 is CATSRDGTGYGYTF. The DNA for the CDR3 is TGTGCCACCAGCAGGGACGGGACAGGCTATGGCTACACCTTC. The variable domain in full, completed from reference TRBV15 and TRBJ1-2, reads DAMVIQNPRYQVTQFGKPVTLSCSQTLNHNVMYWYQQKSSQAPKLLFHYYDKDFNNEADTPDNFQSRRPNTSFCFLDIRSPGLGDTAMYLCATSRDGTGYGYTFGSGTRLTVV.

This chain links TRBV20-1 with TRBJ2-3, with TRBD1 matching 9 bases. After removal of 3 bases from V and 4 bases from J, the junction contained 8 bases not matched to a gene. Germline V lookup: CDR1 DFQATT, CDR2 SNEGSKA (reference sequence). The CDR3 runs 15 residues. In nucleotides, the CDR3 is TGCAGTGCTAGTCATCGGGACAGGGATTCAGATACGCAGTATTTT. Amino acid sequence: CSASHRDRDSDTQYF.

This clonotype has just a few counts. V is TRBV7-2 and J is TRBJ1-6; 7 nucleotides agree with TRBD1. V trimming: 5 bases; J trimming: 7 bases; junction bases outside the gene matches: 8. The CDR3 runs 15 residues. CDR1 is SGHTA and CDR2 is FQGNSA in the germline V gene. The CDR3 DNA reads TGTGCCAGCAGCCCCGACAGGGTGGGAAATTCACCCCTCCACTTT. Residues: CASSPDRVGNSPLHF.

V usage is TRBV20-1 and J usage is TRBJ2-4, with 11 bases lining up with TRBD1. CDR1 and CDR2 (germline): DFQATT, SNEGSKA (reference sequence). The CDR3 sequence is 12 residues long. The junction had 2 bases not matched to a gene; V was cut back by 6 bases and J by 7 bases. The CDR3 loop reads CSARTGGNIQYF. The CDR3, as DNA: TGCAGTGCACGGACAGGGGGCAACATTCAGTACTTC.

The V and J genes are TRBV28 and TRBJ1-5, with a possible D match to TRBD1 (5 bases). This CDR3 contains 14 residues. Germline loops: CDR1 MDHEN, CDR2 SYDVKM. V was pared by 6 bases and J by 4 bases, with 13 bases between. CDR3 nucleotides: TGTGCCAGCAGGCTGCCTTGGGGGAATCAGCCCCAGCATTTT. Protein: CASRLPWGNQPQHF.

This chain uses TRBV5-6 with TRBJ2-7, with 9 positions matching TRBD1. The V gene's germline CDR1 is SGHDT and CDR2 YYEEEE. The CDR3 spans 14 residues. Losses at the gene ends were 3 bases for V and 5 bases for J; bases not matched to a gene: 6. Here the CDR3 reads CASSSWDRADEQYF. In DNA form, the CDR3 reads TGTGCCAGCAGCTCCTGGGACAGGGCTGACGAGCAGTACTTC.

This clonotype has just a few counts. The rearrangement joins TRBV12-3 or TRBV12-4 to TRBJ1-2, with 7 nucleotides matching TRBD1. V was clipped by 6 bases and J by 5 bases; unmatched bases: 12. There are 15 residues in the CDR3. This CDR3 reads CASSRTGEQDYGYTF. The CDR3 DNA follows: TGTGCCAGCAGCCGCACAGGGGAGCAGGATTATGGCTACACCTTC.